This TCR beta chain was recorded in a study of T cell responses to AZD1222 COVID-19 vaccine (dated by TCRdb to the early 2020s). Context from the whole study: AZD1222 recipients whose second dose came at about 4 weeks and those whose second dose came at about 12 weeks were combined into one group, since spike-specific TCR depth and breadth did not differ between the two schedules. A total of approximately 240 trial participants underwent TCR sequencing, of whom around 200 received two doses of AZD1222 and approximately 25 received two doses of the MenACWY control vaccine. Trial participants were enrolled into age subgroups of 18-55, 56-69 and 70-plus years, which contained 148, 28 and 57 TCR-sequenced participants, respectively. The investigation overall reported the following: CD4 TCRs associated with the vaccine covered the entire spike protein, and the dominant responses were in regions 160-218 and 743-854. The 56-69-year group was small, and its depth increase did not reach significance, likely because of low power. Epitopes outside the regions mutated in the B.1.351 and B.1.1.7 variants were reportedly recognized by nearly half of the unique spike-specific TCRs. Only five or six AZD1222 recipients were SARS-CoV-2 seropositive at baseline, limiting conclusions about previously exposed vaccinees. No day 14 peak-response samples were available, so repertoires were characterized only after the peak T cell response. Most participants were white British and females outnumbered males, and the authors suggested that clonal diversity may have been underestimated. A significant rise in spike-specific TCR breadth and depth was observed after two AZD1222 doses relative to day 0 and relative to MenACWY recipients.

This clone has just one count. The antigen it recognizes is unknown. Base qualities were left out, and no much larger clone turns up one base away. The time point label, as the study defines it: baseline before first vaccination. Vaccinee samples came from UK trials COV001 and COV002, including a single-blind randomized controlled phase 2/3 trial of AZD1222 (ChAdOx1 nCoV-19) in healthy adults. For TCRbeta chain sequencing, PBMC samples from trial participants were taken at day 0 and at day 28 after the second dose. CDR1 and CDR2, per the germline V gene (reference sequence), are MNHEY and SMNVEV. The junction shows trimming of 2 bases on V and 4 bases on J, and the gene matches do not reach 9 bases of it. The CDR3, cysteine through phenylalanine, is 17 amino acids long. Just CDR3 DNA is preserved here, 51 bases in frame from base 1. The CDR3 regions of human TCRbeta chains were analyzed by immunosequencing. The authors' analysis ran thus. Repertoire TCRs were matched against a reference library of SARS-CoV-2-specific TCRs generated with the MIRA antigen-specificity platform. Breadth was defined as the fraction of unique TCRs that were SARS-CoV-2-associated. Depth was defined as the fraction of total T cells that were SARS-CoV-2-associated. Each spike-specific TCR was assigned to its reactive spike region and to a CD4 or CD8 class using the MIRA data. Log10-transformed breadth and depth values were compared by one-way ANOVA with Sidak's multiple comparisons tests. Drawn from immuneACCESS, this table holds only the in-frame rearrangements with V and J called that TCRdb kept. Clones are partly lost; checked studies trace under half to an unresolved V gene and leave the rest unexplained. V, J and clone size derive from that table, while D and trimming were established from the DNA sequence. This sample gives 100,000 or so clones in total; 85% to 90% of them show up just once. The top ten clones comprise 16% of the sample.

The sequenced sample was peripheral blood, obtained on day 0 of AZD1222 vaccination. The source of this sequence is an adult in good health. This sequence uses TRBV27 and TRBJ2-3, and TRBD2 matches 10 of the central bases. The CDR3 amino acid sequence is: CASSLGILAGVADTQYF. The DNA is TGTGCCAGCAGTTTAGGGATTCTAGCGGGGGTTGCAGATACGCAGTATTTT.